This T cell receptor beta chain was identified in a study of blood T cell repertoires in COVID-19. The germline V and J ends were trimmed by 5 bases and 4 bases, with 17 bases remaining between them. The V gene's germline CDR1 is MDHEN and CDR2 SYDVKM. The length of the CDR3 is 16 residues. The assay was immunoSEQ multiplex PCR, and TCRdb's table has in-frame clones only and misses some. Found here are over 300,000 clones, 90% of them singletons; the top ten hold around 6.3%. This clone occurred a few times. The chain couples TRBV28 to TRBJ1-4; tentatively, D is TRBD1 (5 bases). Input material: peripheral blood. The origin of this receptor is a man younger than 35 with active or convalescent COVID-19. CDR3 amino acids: CASSPSRGRVNEKLFF. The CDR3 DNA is TGTGCCAGCAGTCCGAGTAGGGGAAGGGTTAATGAAAAACTGTTTTTT.